These T cell receptor beta chains were read from a single sample in a study of blood T cell repertoires in COVID-19. The protocol was immunoSEQ multiplex PCR, while the TCRdb copy is restricted to in-frame clones and leaves out a portion. The table has about 170,000 clones, 84% seen once; the top ten hold about 2.5%. The sequenced sample was peripheral blood. Receptors originate from a woman of 80 years or more with COVID-19, enrolled during active disease. Both conserved end residues are part of each CDR3. A D gene is named only where the DNA matches it firmly. The size of a clone is reported for some rows only, either as once, few or many, or as a class for expanded clones.

cdr3_aa cdr3_nt d_call j_call cdr3_length clone_size v_call
CASSPPTSGGETQYF TGTGCCAGCTCACCTCCGACTAGCGGGGGCGAGACCCAGTACTTC TRBD2 TRBJ2-5 15 - TRBV18
CASSRNQGSYNSPLHF TGTGCCAGCAGCAGAAACCAGGGATCCTATAATTCACCCCTCCACTTT - TRBJ1-6 16 - TRBV7-2
CASSRNTGTGFASTHEQYF TGTGCCAGCAGCCGAAACACCGGGACAGGGTTCGCTAGCACCCACGAGCAGTACTTC TRBD1 TRBJ2-7 19 - TRBV4-2
CASSPQRHSYEQYF TGTGCCAGCAGCCCCCAGCGTCATTCCTACGAGCAGTACTTC - TRBJ2-7 14 - TRBV11-2
CASSNPGQGHGYTF TGTGCCAGCAGTAACCCGGGACAGGGTCATGGCTACACCTTC TRBD1 TRBJ1-2 14 - TRBV6-5
CATSDLSGGPLSYNEQFF TGTGCCACCAGTGATTTGTCGGGAGGGCCCCTATCCTACAATGAGCAGTTCTTC TRBD2 TRBJ2-1 18 - TRBV24-1
CASGTAGGGYEQYF TGTGCCAGTGGCACGGCGGGAGGGGGATACGAGCAGTACTTC TRBD2 TRBJ2-7 14 - TRBV28
CASARGNEQFF TGTGCCAGCGCTCGGGGGAATGAGCAGTTCTTC - TRBJ2-1 11 - TRBV6-5
CATSKSGTQNQPQHF TGTGCCACCAGCAAATCCGGGACACAAAATCAGCCCCAGCATTTT - TRBJ1-5 15 medium-sized TRBV15
CASSRRLAGANEQFF TGTGCCAGCAGTAGAAGACTAGCGGGAGCGAATGAGCAGTTCTTC TRBD2 TRBJ2-1 15 - TRBV27
CAWTLLTGSSYNEQFF TGTGCCTGGACCCTACTGACAGGGAGCTCCTACAATGAGCAGTTCTTC TRBD1 TRBJ2-1 16 - TRBV30
CASRLLRALHF TGTGCCAGCAGGTTACTACGTGCGTTGCACTTC - TRBJ2-4 11 - TRBV11-2
CASKYRGFVNTEAFF TGTGCCAGCAAATACAGGGGGTTCGTGAACACTGAAGCTTTCTTT TRBD1 TRBJ1-1 15 few TRBV28
CASSFLLAGGPTDTQYF TGCGCCAGCAGCTTCCTTCTAGCGGGAGGGCCAACAGATACGCAGTATTTT TRBD2 TRBJ2-3 17 - TRBV5-1
CATSDLSGGNTGELFF TGTGCCACCAGTGATTTATCAGGGGGTAACACCGGGGAGCTGTTTTTT TRBD1 TRBJ2-2 16 - TRBV24-1
CASSSGGRGRTDTQYF TGTGCCAGCAGCTCTGGGGGCAGGGGGAGGACAGATACGCAGTATTTT - TRBJ2-3 16 - TRBV7-9
CASSPSGAGTGELFF TGTGCCAGCTCACCATCGGGCGCGGGGACCGGGGAGCTGTTTTTT - TRBJ2-2 15 - TRBV18
CASSPTTSSTQYF TGTGCCAGCAGCCCTACGACTAGTTCTACGCAGTATTTT - TRBJ2-3 13 - TRBV9
CASSKLAGGYEQYF TGTGCCAGCAGTAAACTAGCGGGTGGCTACGAGCAGTACTTC TRBD2 TRBJ2-7 14 - TRBV2
CASSQILAGGQETQYF TGCGCCAGCAGCCAGATCTTAGCGGGAGGGCAAGAGACCCAGTACTTC TRBD2 TRBJ2-5 16 once TRBV4-1
CASSPAQGSEKLFF TGTGCCAGCAGCCCCGCCCAGGGAAGCGAAAAACTGTTTTTT - TRBJ1-4 14 once TRBV7-9
CAISQGKGGELFF TGTGCCATCAGCCAGGGGAAGGGCGGGGAGCTGTTTTTT - TRBJ2-2 13 - TRBV10-3
CASSTDRGPQETQYF TGTGCCAGTAGTACTGACAGGGGACCCCAAGAGACCCAGTACTTC TRBD1 TRBJ2-5 15 - TRBV19
CATSGGTSGPTDTQYF TGTGCCACCAGCGGGGGGACTAGCGGACCCACAGATACGCAGTATTTT TRBD2 TRBJ2-3 16 - TRBV15
CASSPQGGETQYF TGTGCCAGCAGCCCCCAGGGAGGAGAGACCCAGTACTTC - TRBJ2-5 13 - TRBV7-3
CASSSGTGKTYEQYF TGTGCCAGCTCTTCCGGGACAGGGAAGACCTACGAGCAGTACTTC TRBD1 TRBJ2-7 15 - TRBV18
CASSSAGRPSTGNTIYF TGTGCCAGCAGCTCAGCGGGACGCCCATCCACTGGAAACACCATATATTTT - TRBJ1-3 17 few TRBV5-5
CASSQETSTDTQYF TGCGCCAGCAGCCAAGAAACTAGCACAGATACGCAGTATTTT - TRBJ2-3 14 - TRBV4-1
CASSDSRNQPQHF TGTGCCAGCTCCGACAGCCGGAATCAGCCCCAGCATTTT - TRBJ1-5 13 - TRBV18
CAWSVQNNQPQHF TGTGCCTGGAGTGTTCAGAACAATCAGCCCCAGCATTTT - TRBJ1-5 13 - TRBV30
CASSLVSSGYTF TGTGCCAGCAGTTTAGTCTCTAGCGGCTACACCTTC - TRBJ1-2 12 once TRBV28
CASSLGQGYTF TGTGCCAGTAGTCTAGGACAGGGCTACACCTTC - TRBJ1-2 11 - TRBV19
CASSSGTEETQYF TGTGCCAGCAGCTCAGGGACAGAAGAGACCCAGTACTTC TRBD1 TRBJ2-5 13 - TRBV7-3
CASSLGGGRRNEQFF TGTGCTAGCAGCTTAGGGGGGGGTAGGAGGAATGAGCAGTTCTTC - TRBJ2-1 15 - TRBV7-7
CASSPRRDRANNEQFF TGTGCCAGCAGCCCAAGAAGGGACAGGGCAAACAATGAGCAGTTCTTC TRBD1 TRBJ2-1 16 once TRBV7-2
CASSLNINQPQHF TGTGCCAGCAGTTTAAACATAAATCAGCCCCAGCATTTT - TRBJ1-5 13 - TRBV27
CASSPGAGQETQYF TGTGCCAGCTCACCAGGAGCGGGGCAAGAGACCCAGTACTTC TRBD2 TRBJ2-5 14 - TRBV18
CASSLARGIGNYGYTF TGTGCCAGCAGCTTAGCTCGGGGGATCGGAAACTATGGCTACACCTTC - TRBJ1-2 16 - TRBV11-2
CASSGGGYNEQFF TGTGCCAGCAGTGGCGGGGGATACAATGAGCAGTTCTTC TRBD2 TRBJ2-1 13 - TRBV28
CASSYLKQGANSPLHF TGTGCCAGCAGTTACCTAAAACAGGGAGCCAATTCACCCCTCCACTTT - TRBJ1-6 16 - TRBV6-6
CAWMDSPYEQYF TGTGCCTGGATGGACAGTCCCTACGAGCAGTACTTC - TRBJ2-7 12 - TRBV30
CASRPKTGNQETQYF TGTGCCAGCAGACCGAAGACAGGGAACCAAGAGACCCAGTACTTC TRBD1 TRBJ2-5 15 - TRBV5-4
CASTPGQGDGETQYF TGTGCCAGCACCCCGGGACAGGGGGATGGAGAGACCCAGTACTTC TRBD1 TRBJ2-5 15 - TRBV28
CASSLAWSSYEQYF TGCGCCAGCAGCTTGGCCTGGAGCTCCTACGAGCAGTACTTC - TRBJ2-7 14 - TRBV5-1
CASTGGSLGTEAFF TGCGCCAGCACCGGGGGGAGTTTGGGCACTGAAGCTTTCTTT - TRBJ1-1 14 - TRBV5-1
CASSLDQGTNTEAFF TGTGCCAGCAGCTTAGATCAGGGAACGAACACTGAAGCTTTCTTT - TRBJ1-1 15 - TRBV7-9
CASSLGGTVTTEAFF TGTGCCAGCAGCTTAGGTGGCACAGTAACCACTGAAGCTTTCTTT - TRBJ1-1 15 once TRBV7-2
CATSRVPRTNNEQFF TGTGCCACCAGCAGAGTCCCCCGCACAAACAATGAGCAGTTCTTC - TRBJ2-1 15 - TRBV15
CASSVQGWEEKLFF TGTGCCAGTAGTGTACAGGGGTGGGAAGAAAAACTGTTTTTT TRBD1 TRBJ1-4 14 once TRBV19
CASSSGLAGVEQYF TGTGCCAGCAGTTCGGGACTAGCGGGGGTCGAGCAGTACTTC TRBD2 TRBJ2-7 14 - TRBV6-5
CATSDPYYGYTF TGTGCCACCAGTGACCCTTACTATGGCTACACCTTC - TRBJ1-2 12 - TRBV24-1
CASSSPGNSGNTIYF TGTGCCAGCAGTTCACCGGGAAACTCTGGAAACACCATATATTTT - TRBJ1-3 15 - TRBV28
CASSPRDNYGYTF TGTGCCAGCAGCCCCAGGGATAACTATGGCTACACCTTC - TRBJ1-2 13 - TRBV6-5
CASSYDRGDYGYTF TGTGCCAGCAGTTACGACAGGGGAGACTATGGCTACACCTTC TRBD1 TRBJ1-2 14 few TRBV6-2/TRBV6-3
CASRRDRGDTEAFF TGTGCCAGCAGGAGAGACAGGGGGGACACTGAAGCTTTCTTT TRBD1 TRBJ1-1 14 - TRBV2